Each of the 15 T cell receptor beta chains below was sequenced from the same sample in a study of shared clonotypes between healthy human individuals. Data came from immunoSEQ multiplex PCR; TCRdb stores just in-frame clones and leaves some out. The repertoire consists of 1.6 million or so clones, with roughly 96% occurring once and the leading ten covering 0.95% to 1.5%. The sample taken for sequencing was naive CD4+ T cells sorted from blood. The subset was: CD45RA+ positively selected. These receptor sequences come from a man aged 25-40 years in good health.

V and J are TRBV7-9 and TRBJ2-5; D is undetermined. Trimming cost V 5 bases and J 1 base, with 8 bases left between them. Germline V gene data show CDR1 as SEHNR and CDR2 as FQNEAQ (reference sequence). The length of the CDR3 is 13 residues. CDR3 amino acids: CASSPGVQETQYF. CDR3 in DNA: TGTGCCAGCAGCCCCGGAGTCCAAGAGACCCAGTACTTC.

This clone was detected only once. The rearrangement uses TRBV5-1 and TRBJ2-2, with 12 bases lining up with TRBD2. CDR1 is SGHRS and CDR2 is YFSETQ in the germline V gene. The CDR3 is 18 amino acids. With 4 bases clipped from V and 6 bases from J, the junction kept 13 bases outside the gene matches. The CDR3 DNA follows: TGCGCCAGCAGCCCAGGAGGGCTAGCGGGAGGGACGGCCGGGGAGCTGTTTTTT. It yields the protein CASSPGGLAGGTAGELFF. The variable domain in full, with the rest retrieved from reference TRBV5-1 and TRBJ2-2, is KAGVTQTPRYLIKTRGQQVTLSCSPISGHRSVSWYQQTPGQGLQFLFEYFSETQRNKGNFPGRFSGRQFSNSRSEMNVSTLELGDSALYLCASSPGGLAGGTAGELFFGEGSRLTVL.

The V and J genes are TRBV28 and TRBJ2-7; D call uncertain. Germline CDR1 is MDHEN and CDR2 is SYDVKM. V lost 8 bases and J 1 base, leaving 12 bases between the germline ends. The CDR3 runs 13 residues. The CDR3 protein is CASVSRWSYEQYF. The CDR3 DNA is TGTGCCAGCGTCTCGCGGTGGTCCTACGAGCAGTACTTC. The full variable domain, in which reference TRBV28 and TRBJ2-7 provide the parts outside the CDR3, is DVKVTQSSRYLVKRTGEKVFLECVQDMDHENMFWYRQDPGLGLRLIYFSYDVKMKEKGDIPEGYSVSREKKERFSLILESASTNQTSMYLCASVSRWSYEQYFGPGTRLTVT.

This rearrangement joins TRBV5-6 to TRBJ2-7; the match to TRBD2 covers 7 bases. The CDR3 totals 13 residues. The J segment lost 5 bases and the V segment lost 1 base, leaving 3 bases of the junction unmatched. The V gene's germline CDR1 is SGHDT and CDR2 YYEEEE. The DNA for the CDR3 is TGTGCCAGCAGCTTGTCAGGGAGGGACGAGCAGTACTTC. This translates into CASSLSGRDEQYF.

CDR3 DNA sequence: TGCGCCAGCAGCAAGGACAGTACCTACAATGAGCAGTTCTTC. This encodes CASSKDSTYNEQFF. The chain couples TRBV5-1 to TRBJ2-1, with D perhaps matching TRBD1 (6 bases). CDR1 SGHRS and CDR2 YFSETQ come from the germline V gene. Trimming removed 4 bases at V and 2 bases at J, with 10 bases between. The CDR3 is 14 amino acids.

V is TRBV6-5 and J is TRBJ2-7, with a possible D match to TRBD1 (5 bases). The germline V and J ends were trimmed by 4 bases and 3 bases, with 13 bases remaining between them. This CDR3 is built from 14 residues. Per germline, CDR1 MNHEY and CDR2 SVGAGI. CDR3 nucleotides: TGTGCCAGCAGTTCGAACAGGTTGCGCTACGAGCAGTACTTC. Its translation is CASSSNRLRYEQYF.

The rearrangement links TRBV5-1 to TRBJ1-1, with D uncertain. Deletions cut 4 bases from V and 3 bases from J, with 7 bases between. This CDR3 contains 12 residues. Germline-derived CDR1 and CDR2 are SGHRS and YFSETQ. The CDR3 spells CASSVTDTEAFF. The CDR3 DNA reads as TGCGCCAGCAGCGTTACAGACACTGAAGCTTTCTTT. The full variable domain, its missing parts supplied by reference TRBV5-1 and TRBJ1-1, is KAGVTQTPRYLIKTRGQQVTLSCSPISGHRSVSWYQQTPGQGLQFLFEYFSETQRNKGNFPGRFSGRQFSNSRSEMNVSTLELGDSALYLCASSVTDTEAFFGQGTRLTVV.

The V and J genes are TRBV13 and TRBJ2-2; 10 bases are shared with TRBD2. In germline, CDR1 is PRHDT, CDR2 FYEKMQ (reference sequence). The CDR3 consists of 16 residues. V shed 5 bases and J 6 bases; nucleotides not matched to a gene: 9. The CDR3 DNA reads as TGTGCCAGCAGCCGCCGGGCTAGCGGGAGCGCCGGGGAGCTGTTTTTT. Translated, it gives CASSRRASGSAGELFF. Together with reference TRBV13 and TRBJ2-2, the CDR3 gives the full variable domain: AAGVIQSPRHLIKEKRETATLKCYPIPRHDTVYWYQQGPGQDPQFLISFYEKMQSDKGSIPDRFSAQQFSDYHSELNMSSLELGDSALYFCASSRRASGSAGELFFGEGSRLTVL.

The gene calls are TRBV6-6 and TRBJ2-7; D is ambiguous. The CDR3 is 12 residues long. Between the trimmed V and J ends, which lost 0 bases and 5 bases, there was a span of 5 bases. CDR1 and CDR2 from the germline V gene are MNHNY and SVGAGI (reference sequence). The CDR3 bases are TGTGCCAGCAGTTACTCGAAGGACGAGCAGTACTTC. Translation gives CASSYSKDEQYF.

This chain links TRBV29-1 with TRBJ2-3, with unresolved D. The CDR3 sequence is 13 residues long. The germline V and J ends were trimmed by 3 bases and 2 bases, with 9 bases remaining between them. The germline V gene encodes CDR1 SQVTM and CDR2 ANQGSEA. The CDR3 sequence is CSVDLRLTDTQYF. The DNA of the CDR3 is TGCAGCGTTGATCTCAGACTCACAGATACGCAGTATTTT.

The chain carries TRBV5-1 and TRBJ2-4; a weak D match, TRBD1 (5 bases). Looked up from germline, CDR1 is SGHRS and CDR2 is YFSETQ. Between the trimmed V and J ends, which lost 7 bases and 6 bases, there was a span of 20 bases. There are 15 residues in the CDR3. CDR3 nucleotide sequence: TGCGCCAGCTCCCCCGGGCAGCATGGGGCAAACATTCAGTACTTC. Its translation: CASSPGQHGANIQYF. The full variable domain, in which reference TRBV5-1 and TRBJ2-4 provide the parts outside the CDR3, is KAGVTQTPRYLIKTRGQQVTLSCSPISGHRSVSWYQQTPGQGLQFLFEYFSETQRNKGNFPGRFSGRQFSNSRSEMNVSTLELGDSALYLCASSPGQHGANIQYFGAGTRLSVL.

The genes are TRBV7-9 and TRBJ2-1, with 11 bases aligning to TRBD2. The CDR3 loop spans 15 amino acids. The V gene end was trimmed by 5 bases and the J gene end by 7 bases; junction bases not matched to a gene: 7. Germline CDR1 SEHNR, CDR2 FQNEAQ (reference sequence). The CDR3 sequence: CASSRELAGVNEQFF. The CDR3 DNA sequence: TGTGCCAGCAGCCGTGAACTAGCGGGAGTAAATGAGCAGTTCTTC.

The CDR3 loop reads CASSEGTRFRYTF. CDR3 DNA sequence: TGTGCCAGCAGTGAAGGGACACGGTTTCGCTACACCTTC. V is TRBV27 and J is TRBJ1-2; TRBD1 might be the D (6 bases). Germline V gene sequence: CDR1 MNHEY, CDR2 SMNVEV (reference sequence). V dropped 5 bases and J dropped 9 bases, with 16 bases sitting between them. The CDR3 length is 13 residues.

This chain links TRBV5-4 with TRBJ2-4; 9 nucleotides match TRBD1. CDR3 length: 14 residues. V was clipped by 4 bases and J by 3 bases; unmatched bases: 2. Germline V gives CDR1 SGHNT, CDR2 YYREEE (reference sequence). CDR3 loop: CASSGDRVKNIQYF. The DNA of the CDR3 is TGTGCCAGCAGCGGGGACAGGGTCAAAAACATTCAGTACTTC.

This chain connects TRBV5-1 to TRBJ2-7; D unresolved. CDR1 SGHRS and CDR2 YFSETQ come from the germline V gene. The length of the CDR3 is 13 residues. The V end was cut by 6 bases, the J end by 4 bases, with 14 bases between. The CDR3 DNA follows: TGCGCCAGCACCACCGGTTCGTCTTACGAGCAGTACTTC. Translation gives CASTTGSSYEQYF.